Below, 14 T cell receptor beta chains from the same sample are listed, as sequenced in a study of T cells after yellow fever vaccination. Each CDR3 protein is one row after TCRdb ran MiXCR on the 5' RACE reads. Among about 220,000 distinct CDR3 sequences listed, approximately 6.7% were seen once. The sequencing used CD4+ T cells sorted from PBMCs, collected on the day of the yellow fever booster vaccination. Every receptor here comes from a man aged 30 to 45 who received the YFV17D yellow fever vaccine.

This clonotype appeared many times. The gene calls are TRBV3-1 and TRBJ2-2; 9 bases map to TRBD1. The CDR3 is made up of 15 amino acids. The V and J ends lost 5 bases and 6 bases, in that order; junction bases with no gene match: 7. The germline V gene encodes CDR1 LGHDT and CDR2 YNNKEL (reference sequence). Here the CDR3 reads CASSRGQGYAGELFF. The CDR3 region has the DNA TGTGCCAGCAGCAGGGGACAGGGATACGCCGGGGAGCTGTTTTTT.

The chain recombines TRBV3-1 with TRBJ2-7; D is perhaps TRBD1 or TRBD2 (6 bases each). Per germline, CDR1 LGHDT and CDR2 YNNKEL (reference sequence). The ends were cut back, 1 base at V and 4 bases at J, with 14 bases in the middle. The CDR3 runs to 15 residues. The CDR3 protein is CASSQVLEGGYEQYF. As DNA, the CDR3 is TGTGCCAGCAGCCAAGTACTGGAGGGGGGATACGAGCAGTACTTC.

This clonotype was observed a handful of times. The chain recombines TRBV7-2 with TRBJ2-4; the D is unclear. The CDR3 runs to 13 residues. The V gene lost 4 bases and the J gene lost 8 bases, with 12 bases spanning the gap. CDR1 is SGHTA, CDR2 FQGNSA, per germline. In DNA form, the CDR3 reads TGTGCCAGCAGCTCCCCTGTTCACGACATTCAGTACTTC. It is translated as CASSSPVHDIQYF.

This clonotype was observed a few times. This chain links TRBV15 with TRBJ2-1; 11 bases fit TRBD2. CDR1 is LNHNV, CDR2 YYDKDF, per germline (reference sequence). The V segment lost 1 base and the J segment 8 bases; nucleotides outside the gene matches: 1. CDR3 length equals 14 residues. The CDR3 loop reads CATSRGTSGYEQFF. CDR3 sequence (DNA): TGTGCCACCAGCAGAGGGACTAGCGGGTATGAGCAGTTCTTC.

This clonotype was counted a few times. The chain joins TRBV15 to TRBJ1-2, with D unresolved. The CDR3 is 13 residues long. Germline CDR1 LNHNV, CDR2 YYDKDF (reference sequence). V lost 0 bases, J lost 8 bases, and 10 bases lay in between. The CDR3 nucleotides are TGTGCCACCAGCAGAGATCCGCCGTGGGGCTACACCTTC. It yields the protein CATSRDPPWGYTF.

The CDR3 DNA sequence: TGTGCCAGCAGTGAACCAGAATCATTCGCGGGGGGGCAGTATTTT. Its translation is CASSEPESFAGGQYF. This rearrangement joins TRBV25-1 to TRBJ2-3; 8 nucleotides align to TRBD2. CDR1 and CDR2 from the germline V gene are MGHDK and SYGVNS. After removal of 2 bases from V and 11 bases from J, the junction contained 12 bases not matched to a gene. This CDR3 contains 15 residues.

This clonotype was detected a few times. The J gene is TRBJ2-5, the V gene TRBV4-2, with 10 bases fitting TRBD1. The germline gives CDR1 LGHNA, CDR2 YNFKEQ. J gave up 4 bases and V 4 bases, and 6 bases lay outside the gene matches. CDR3 length equals 15 residues. The CDR3: CASSPETGGRETQYF. In DNA form, the CDR3 reads TGTGCCAGCAGCCCGGAGACAGGGGGCCGAGAGACCCAGTACTTC.

This clonotype has a handful of counts. The chain uses TRBV7-9 and TRBJ2-2; D is perhaps TRBD2 (6 bases). Germline V lookup: CDR1 SEHNR, CDR2 FQNEAQ (reference sequence). Trimming took off 3 bases at V and 7 bases at J, with 12 bases between the two ends. The CDR3 runs to 14 residues. The CDR3 protein is CASSFWAGRGELFF. As DNA, the CDR3 is TGTGCCAGCAGCTTCTGGGCGGGACGCGGGGAGCTGTTTTTT.

Worth noting for this clonotype: A much more abundant neighbour one base away suggests this may be a read error. The CDR3 nucleotides are TGTGCCAGCAGTTCCCTGAGCAATGAGCAGTTCTTC. It specifies CASSSLSNEQFF. The chain links TRBV6-2 or TRBV6-3 to TRBJ2-1; D gene uncertain. Trimming left V 4 bases short and J 6 bases short, with 7 bases between. This CDR3 contains 12 residues. From germline, CDR1 is MNHEY and CDR2 SVGEGT.

This clonotype came up once. The chain carries TRBV24-1 and TRBJ2-2, with TRBD1 as a possible D gene (5 bases). This CDR3 has 15 residues. CDR1 is KGHDR and CDR2 is SFDVKD in the germline V gene. V was pared by 6 bases and J by 6 bases, with 16 bases between. The CDR3 DNA follows: TGTGCCACCAGTTCAGTTAGACAGTATCCCGGGGAGCTGTTTTTT. Translated: CATSSVRQYPGELFF.

This clonotype occurred a few times. This chain uses TRBV7-2 with TRBJ2-7, with D possibly being TRBD1 (6 bases). CDR1 and CDR2 (germline): SGHTA, FQGNSA. This CDR3 spans 13 amino acids. The V end lost 4 bases, the J end lost 4 bases, and 11 bases lay between the germline ends. CDR3 nucleotides: TGTGCCAGCAGCTCCGAGAGGGGGTACGAGCAGTACTTC. It specifies CASSSERGYEQYF.

This clonotype was detected many times. V and J are TRBV27 and TRBJ2-7, with TRBD1 identical over 10 bases. CDR1 and CDR2 (germline): MNHEY, SMNVEV (reference sequence). The junction had 10 bases not matched to a gene; V was cut back by 3 bases and J by 2 bases. The CDR3 has 17 amino acids. CDR3 sequence: CASSFSHPGQGTYEQYF. DNA of the CDR3: TGTGCCAGCAGTTTCTCTCACCCGGGACAGGGGACCTACGAGCAGTACTTC.

In its sample, this clonotype was seen many times. The chain recombines TRBV2 with TRBJ2-2; D gene ambiguous. Trimming shortened V by 6 bases and J by 6 bases, and 5 bases separated the two germline ends. Germline V lookup: CDR1 SNHLY, CDR2 FYNNEI. The CDR3 sequence is 11 residues long. The CDR3 nucleotides read TGTGCCAGCAGGGAGCCCGGGGAGCTGTTTTTT. This sequence encodes CASREPGELFF.

This clonotype was observed at least ten times. The chain links TRBV18 to TRBJ1-1; D is unresolved. V lost 4 bases, J lost 5 bases, and 8 bases lay in between. The CDR3 covers 12 residues. Germline V lookup: CDR1 KGHSH, CDR2 LQKENI. The CDR3 DNA is TGTGCCAGCTCACTCCAGATAACTGAAGCTTTCTTT. As protein: CASSLQITEAFF.